This entry lists 31 T cell receptor beta chains sequenced from one sample in a study of blood T cell repertoires in COVID-19. Sequencing used immunoSEQ multiplex PCR; TCRdb keeps in-frame clones, though not all of them. The sample carries about 270,000 clones, almost 85% recorded once. Material for sequencing was PBMCs or T cells enriched from blood (not recorded which). The receptors shown here come from a woman in her forties or fifties with acute COVID-19.

This chain's CDR3 is CASSEEQGARSPLHF. The CDR3 region has the DNA TGTGCCAGCAGTGAAGAACAGGGGGCAAGGTCACCCCTCCACTTT. The J gene is TRBJ1-6, the V gene TRBV2, with TRBD1 matching 9 bases. This CDR3 spans 15 amino acids. Trimming took 1 base from V and 10 from J; bases not matched to a gene: 5. Per germline, CDR1 SNHLY and CDR2 FYNNEI.

This chain uses TRBV7-9 with TRBJ1-6; 11 nucleotides line up with TRBD1. The J segment lost 8 bases and the V segment lost 1 base, leaving 1 base of the junction unmatched. Germline V lookup: CDR1 SEHNR, CDR2 FQNEAQ (reference sequence). There are 15 residues in the CDR3. CDR3: CASSLGGQGDSPLHF. As DNA, the CDR3 is TGTGCCAGCAGCTTAGGGGGACAGGGGGATTCACCCCTCCACTTT.

This chain joins TRBV5-6 and TRBJ2-7; 9 bases are a match to TRBD2. The germline V gene encodes CDR1 SGHDT and CDR2 YYEEEE. This CDR3 comprises 15 residues. J gave up 6 bases and V 0 bases, and 7 bases lay outside the gene matches. The CDR3 DNA follows: TGTGCCAGCAGCTTGGCACGCGGGAGGGCGGCCGAGCAGTACTTC. Translation gives CASSLARGRAAEQYF.

On this clone itself: At the DNA level, this CDR3 is encoded by other sequences in the same sample as well. This chain joins TRBV18 and TRBJ2-7, with 12 nucleotides matching TRBD2. V lost 2 bases, J lost 2 bases, and 1 base stayed unmatched. From germline, CDR1 is KGHSH and CDR2 LQKENI. The CDR3 contains 15 residues. CDR3 nucleotides: TGTGCCAGCTCACCAAGGACTAGCGGGGCCTACGAGCAGTACTTC. Its translation is CASSPRTSGAYEQYF.

The V and J genes are TRBV3-1 (or the pseudogene TRBV3-2) and TRBJ1-4, with 8 positions matching TRBD1. V gave up 6 bases and J gave up 7 bases; unmatched junction bases: 10. The CDR3 contains 15 residues. CDR1 is LGHDT and CDR2 is YNNKEL in the germline V gene (reference sequence). The CDR3 nucleotides read TGTGCCAGCAGTGAGTACGACAGGGGAGGTGAAAAACTGTTTTTT. It translates to CASSEYDRGGEKLFF.

V is TRBV29-1 and J is TRBJ1-4, with 10 bases that match TRBD1. The V gene end was trimmed by 4 bases and the J gene end by 2 bases; junction bases not matched to a gene: 4. From germline, CDR1 is SQVTM and CDR2 ANQGSEA. CDR3 size: 15 residues. CDR3 sequence: CSVGRQGATNEKLFF. CDR3 nucleotide sequence: TGCAGCGTTGGGAGACAGGGGGCGACTAATGAAAAACTGTTTTTT.

In its sample, this clone was seen once. The junction does not match germline at one end; this may be a read error. The chain has TRBV7-9 and TRBJ1-4, with D perhaps TRBD1 (6 bases). The length of the CDR3 is 15 residues. Per germline, CDR1 SEHNR and CDR2 FQNEAQ (reference sequence). CDR3 coding DNA: TGTGCCAGCAGCCTAGCTGGGGGCGGACTTGAAAAACTGTTTTTT. It codes for CASSLAGGGLEKLFF.

As regards this clone: Different DNA sequences within this sample yield the same CDR3. The rearrangement uses TRBV7-7 and TRBJ2-5; 9 nucleotides match TRBD2. The J segment lost 5 bases and the V segment lost 1 base, leaving 5 bases of the junction unmatched. Germline V gives CDR1 SSHAT, CDR2 FNYEAQ (reference sequence). The CDR3 is 15 amino acids. The CDR3 DNA sequence: TGTGCCAGCAGCTTAGGATTAGCGGGGGAGGAGACCCAGTACTTC. Protein: CASSLGLAGEETQYF.

The chain couples TRBV5-4 to TRBJ2-5; 12 bases line up with TRBD2. The CDR3 covers 16 residues. Germline assignment: CDR1 SGHNT and CDR2 YYREEE (reference sequence). Trimming cost V 3 bases and J 1 base; bases outside gene matches: 4. The CDR3 loop is CASSSPSGGAQETQYF. For the CDR3, the DNA is TGTGCCAGCAGCTCCCCTAGCGGGGGGGCCCAAGAGACCCAGTACTTC.

This clone was detected once. The chain couples TRBV19 to TRBJ2-7, with 13 bases lining up with TRBD2. The CDR3 is 15 residues long. Germline lookup yields CDR1 LNHDA and CDR2 SQIVND (reference sequence). V gave up 6 bases and J gave up 2 bases; unmatched junction bases: 4. CDR3 in amino acids: CASRSGLAGTYEQYF. In DNA, the CDR3 is TGTGCCAGTAGATCGGGACTAGCGGGGACCTACGAGCAGTACTTC.

This sequence joins TRBV6-5 and TRBJ1-3; TRBD1 matches 10 bases. The V gene's germline CDR1 is MNHEY and CDR2 SVGAGI. The CDR3 is 15 amino acids. Trimming removed 5 bases from V and 2 bases from J; junction bases left unmatched: 3. For the CDR3, the DNA is TGTGCCAGCAGTCGACAGGGGGCGGCTGGAAACACCATATATTTT. It specifies CASSRQGAAGNTIYF.

The chain links TRBV5-1 to TRBJ2-7; D possibly corresponds to TRBD1 (6 bases). CDR1 and CDR2 (germline): SGHRS, YFSETQ. Trimming took off 0 bases at V and 0 bases at J, with 10 bases between the two ends. The CDR3 runs to 15 residues. CDR3 protein: CASSLEPGDSYEQYF. CDR3 sequence (DNA): TGCGCCAGCAGCTTGGAACCAGGGGACTCCTACGAGCAGTACTTC.

This clone occurred once. The chain couples TRBV10-3 to TRBJ2-3; possibly TRBD1 for D (5 bases). The CDR3 is 13 residues long. Germline values: CDR1 ENHRY, CDR2 SYGVKD. Trimming stripped 8 bases from V and 6 bases from J, with 15 bases between. The CDR3 is CAIGANGADTQYF. The DNA for the CDR3 is TGTGCCATCGGGGCTAACGGAGCCGATACGCAGTATTTT.

The chain employs TRBV12-3 or TRBV12-4 and TRBJ1-1; D unresolved. The V gene lost 3 bases and the J gene lost 7 bases, with 12 bases spanning the gap. The length of the CDR3 is 13 residues. The CDR3 sequence is CASSLGERLEAFF. CDR3 nucleotide sequence: TGTGCCAGCAGTTTGGGTGAGAGACTTGAAGCTTTCTTT.

The chain joins TRBV18 to TRBJ2-2; TRBD1 matches 11 bases. Germline CDR1 is KGHSH and CDR2 is LQKENI. This CDR3 comprises 16 residues. Trimming cost V 6 bases and J 7 bases; bases outside gene matches: 10. This CDR3 is CASSQNGQGAVGELFF. As DNA, the CDR3 is TGTGCCAGCTCTCAAAATGGACAGGGGGCAGTCGGGGAGCTGTTTTTT.

The rearrangement uses TRBV6-2 or TRBV6-3 and TRBJ1-3; D is unclear. Germline V CDR1 and CDR2: MNHEY, SVGEGT. V gave up 2 bases and J gave up 1 base, with 6 bases separating them. The CDR3 has 14 residues. The CDR3 sequence: CASSYAGSGNTIYF. CDR3 DNA sequence: TGTGCCAGCAGTTACGCGGGATCTGGAAACACCATATATTTT.

The genes are TRBV27 and TRBJ2-3; 8 nucleotides line up with TRBD2. Per the germline V gene, CDR1 is MNHEY and CDR2 is SMNVEV (reference sequence). There are 19 residues in the CDR3. Trimming removed 2 bases from V and 3 bases from J; junction bases left unmatched: 16. The CDR3 is CASSLRLMGSGGRTDTQYF. In nucleotides, the CDR3 is TGTGCCAGCAGTTTAAGATTGATGGGAAGCGGGGGTCGGACAGATACGCAGTATTTT.

In this sample, this clone turned up a few times. Distinct nucleotide sequences in the sample also encode this CDR3. The CDR3 region has the DNA TGTGCCAGCAGTTTGGACAGGGTGAACACTGAAGCTTTCTTT. It is translated as CASSLDRVNTEAFF. The V and J genes are TRBV6-5 and TRBJ1-1; TRBD1 agrees at 8 bases. Germline values: CDR1 MNHEY, CDR2 SVGAGI. The trim removed 4 bases at V and 0 bases at J, leaving 1 base unmatched. The CDR3 loop spans 14 amino acids.

V is TRBV7-9 and J is TRBJ1-2; 7 bases map to TRBD1. Germline lookup yields CDR1 SEHNR and CDR2 FQNEAQ (reference sequence). V lost 0 bases and J lost 7; bases outside the gene matches: 2. This CDR3 comprises 13 residues. Here the CDR3 DNA reads TGTGCCAGCAGCTTAGCTACAGGGGTTGGCTACACCTTC. Protein sequence: CASSLATGVGYTF.

The rearrangement joins TRBV5-5 to TRBJ1-6; weak D call: TRBD1 (6 bases). Deletions cut 2 bases from V and 9 bases from J, with 12 bases between. This CDR3 spans 14 amino acids. Per the germline V gene, CDR1 is SGHKS and CDR2 is YYEKEE (reference sequence). The CDR3, as DNA: TGTGCCAGCAGCTTACAGGGCCTGGGTTCACCCCTCCACTTT. The encoded protein is CASSLQGLGSPLHF.

The chain carries TRBV6-5 and TRBJ1-1; D is ambiguous. CDR1 and CDR2 from the germline V gene are MNHEY and SVGAGI. The CDR3 is made up of 15 amino acids. The germline V and J ends were trimmed by 0 bases and 4 bases, with 12 bases remaining between them. The CDR3 sequence: CASSYSYEVTTEAFF. The CDR3 nucleotides are TGTGCCAGCAGTTACTCCTACGAGGTTACCACTGAAGCTTTCTTT.

The chain is built from TRBV9 and TRBJ1-1; 7 bases are a match to TRBD1. Germline V lookup: CDR1 SGDLS, CDR2 YYNGEE. The CDR3 consists of 17 residues. The V segment lost 3 bases and the J segment 4 bases; nucleotides outside the gene matches: 15. CDR3 region: CASSEGRGRGLSTEAFF. CDR3 nucleotide sequence: TGTGCCAGCAGCGAGGGACGTGGTAGGGGGCTAAGCACTGAAGCTTTCTTT.

About this clone itself: This sample also contains other DNA sequences that code for the same CDR3. This chain uses TRBV2 with TRBJ1-1; a weak D match, TRBD1 (6 bases). The V gene lost 6 bases and the J gene lost 3 bases, with 11 bases spanning the gap. The CDR3 length is 13 residues. The germline CDR1 and CDR2 sequences are SNHLY and FYNNEI. The DNA of the CDR3 is TGTGCCAGCAGCCCCAGGGGAGACACTGAAGCTTTCTTT. It specifies CASSPRGDTEAFF.

V is TRBV13 and J is TRBJ1-5; 7 nucleotides agree with TRBD1. From germline, CDR1 is PRHDT and CDR2 FYEKMQ (reference sequence). J was trimmed by 2 bases and V by 5 bases; bases with no gene match: 3. The CDR3 covers 14 residues. CDR3 bases: TGTGCCAGCAGCCAAGACAGGGGCAATCAGCCCCAGCATTTT. Encoded protein: CASSQDRGNQPQHF.

The chain has TRBV30 and TRBJ2-3, with TRBD2 matching 7 bases. Germline values: CDR1 GTSNPN, CDR2 SVGIG (reference sequence). The CDR3 extends over 14 amino acids. V gave up 3 bases and J gave up 1 base; unmatched junction bases: 4. Here the CDR3 DNA reads TGTGCCTGGAGAGCAACTAGCGGCACAGATACGCAGTATTTT. Protein sequence: CAWRATSGTDTQYF.

In this sample, this clone turned up a few times. The DNA of the CDR3 is TGTGCCAGCAGCCCTACGACAGTTGAAGCTTTCTTT. As protein: CASSPTTVEAFF. The chain uses TRBV11-2 and TRBJ1-1, with D tentatively TRBD1 (5 bases). CDR1 and CDR2 (germline): SGHAT, FQNNGV. The length of the CDR3 is 12 residues. Trimming cost V 5 bases and J 7 bases, with 11 bases left between them.

The chain couples TRBV19 to TRBJ1-4; D remains ambiguous. Trimming took 5 bases from V and 4 from J, leaving 11 bases between them. The germline CDR1 and CDR2 sequences are LNHDA and SQIVND (reference sequence). CDR3 size: 14 residues. The CDR3 here is CASSERSGNEKLFF. CDR3 DNA: TGTGCCAGTAGTGAGAGGTCGGGTAATGAAAAACTGTTTTTT.

J is TRBJ2-3 and V is TRBV5-1; TRBD2 agrees at 14 bases. Germline-derived CDR1 and CDR2 are SGHRS and YFSETQ. Losses at the gene ends were 4 bases for V and 9 bases for J; bases not matched to a gene: 4. There are 14 residues in the CDR3. CDR3 DNA: TGCGCCAGCAGCAGGGGACTAGCGGGGGACACGCAGTATTTT. Translation: CASSRGLAGDTQYF.

This clone was observed many times. The rearrangement joins TRBV27 to TRBJ2-3; a weak D match, TRBD2 (6 bases). The germline gives CDR1 MNHEY, CDR2 SMNVEV (reference sequence). The CDR3 consists of 16 residues. Trimming left V 3 bases short and J 2 bases short, with 15 bases between. CDR3 in DNA: TGTGCCAGCAGTTTGGTAGGACGGAGGGTCACAGATACGCAGTATTTT. It is translated as CASSLVGRRVTDTQYF.

This clone was picked up a small number of times. V and J are TRBV30 and TRBJ2-7; tentative D call: TRBD1 (6 bases). Germline V gene data show CDR1 as GTSNPN and CDR2 as SVGIG (reference sequence). Trimming left V 8 bases short and J 3 bases short, with 17 bases between. This CDR3 region has 13 residues. CDR3: CAHVTTGSYEQYF. The CDR3 bases are TGTGCCCACGTTACCACAGGGAGCTACGAGCAGTACTTC.

The rearrangement joins TRBV6-5 to TRBJ2-3, with TRBD1 as a possible D gene (6 bases). Trimming cost V 3 bases and J 1 base, with 14 bases left between them. The germline V gene has CDR1 MNHEY and CDR2 SVGAGI. The CDR3 loop spans 16 amino acids. The CDR3 sequence is CASSYRMGARTDTQYF. CDR3 nucleotides: TGTGCCAGCAGTTATCGAATGGGGGCGCGCACAGATACGCAGTATTTT.